These T cell receptor beta chains were read from a single sample in a study of cytomegalovirus exposure and HLA in healthy donors. Using immunoSEQ multiplex PCR, the repertoire was profiled, and TCRdb retains in-frame clones only, with some absent. The data contain some 120,000 clones, roughly 80% of them singletons. Specimen: PBMCs. The receptor source for this set is a young woman in good health and CMV-seronegative. The CDR3 runs from the conserved cysteine through the conserved F or W. A D gene is named only where the DNA matches it firmly. The size of a clone is reported for some rows only, either as once, few or many, or as a class for expanded clones.

V gene	D gene	clone size	J gene	CDR3 DNA	CDR3 protein
TRBV18	-	-	TRBJ2-3	TGTGCCAGCTCCACGAATGCGGTCTCTAGCACAGATACGCAGTATTTT	CASSTNAVSSTDTQYF
TRBV6-5	TRBD1	-	TRBJ2-1	TGTGCCAGCAGCATGGACAGGGCGAGTAGGAATGAGCAGTTCTTC	CASSMDRASRNEQFF
TRBV27	-	-	TRBJ2-7	TGTGCCAGCAGTTTATCCAGGGACTACGAGCAGTACTTC	CASSLSRDYEQYF
TRBV15	TRBD1	-	TRBJ1-2	TGTGCCACCAGCGGGGACAGCAGGCCTCCCTATGGCTACACCTTC	CATSGDSRPPYGYTF
TRBV2	-	-	TRBJ2-1	TGTGCCAGCAGTGGCTTTAATGAGGGCAATGAGCAGTTCTTC	CASSGFNEGNEQFF
TRBV23-1	TRBD1	-	TRBJ2-7	TGCGCCAGCAGTCAATCGTTACGACAGGGGGCCGACGAGCAGTACTTC	CASSQSLRQGADEQYF
TRBV5-1	-	once	TRBJ2-7	TGCGCCAGCAGCTTGGGGGGGCCGTGGGCGCCGACCTACGAGCAGTACTTC	CASSLGGPWAPTYEQYF
TRBV28	TRBD1	-	TRBJ1-2	TGTGCCAACAGTTTTCGGATTAAGGGGGCGCGGAGTGGCTACACCTTC	CANSFRIKGARSGYTF
TRBV6-5	-	-	TRBJ1-1	TGTGCCAGTCAACCCCCCGGGACTGAAGCTTTCTTT	CASQPPGTEAFF
TRBV12-5	-	-	TRBJ1-1	TGTGCTAGTGGCCCCTGGAAGGGGCAAGGCACTGAAGCTTTCTTT	CASGPWKGQGTEAFF
TRBV6-5	TRBD1	-	TRBJ1-1	TGTGCCAGCATCAGGGGGGCGATTAACACTGAAGCTTTCTTT	CASIRGAINTEAFF
TRBV30	-	-	TRBJ1-2	TGTGCCTGGAGTTCCCCACCTTACCGAGTTGGCTACACCTTC	CAWSSPPYRVGYTF